This section outlines one TCR beta chain sequence together with its context. The entry originates in a study of control samples from healthy donors and cancer patients. Here immunoSEQ multiplex PCR was the method, and the copy in TCRdb shows in-frame clones only, minus some. Of about 170,000 clones listed, just over 85% are singletons. Material for sequencing was blood. The sequence was obtained from a woman aged 30 to 39 in good health.

CDR3 sequence reads: CASSDGTAQETQYF. The CDR3 nucleotides read TGTGCCAGCAGTGATGGAACGGCTCAAGAGACCCAGTACTTC. The gene calls are TRBV6-4 and TRBJ2-5; D is uncertain. Germline CDR1 is MRHNA and CDR2 is SNTAGT. The CDR3 is 14 residues long. V was clipped by 3 bases and J by 2 bases, with 10 bases between them.